Listed here are 12 T cell receptor beta chains from one sample, sequenced in a study of T cell responses to AZD1222 COVID-19 vaccine. The repertoire was sequenced with immunoSEQ multiplex PCR; TCRdb's copy has only in-frame clones and lacks some. In the table there are about 180,000 clones, more than 90% of which are singletons. The specimen was peripheral blood, collected on day 0 of AZD1222 vaccination. The receptors stem from an adult in good health.

The rearrangement links TRBV24-1 to TRBJ1-6, with unresolved D. The CDR3 length is 13 residues. Per germline, CDR1 KGHDR and CDR2 SFDVKD. V shed 4 bases and J shed 5 bases, with 5 bases lying between them. In DNA form, the CDR3 reads TGTGCCACCAGTGAAAGACATAATTCACCCCTCCACTTT. Its protein is CATSERHNSPLHF.

The V and J genes are TRBV7-8 and TRBJ1-3; D remains unclear. The V gene lost 5 bases and the J gene lost 2 bases, with 10 bases spanning the gap. CDR3 length equals 14 residues. CDR1 and CDR2 from the germline V gene are SGHVS and FQNEAQ. The CDR3 sequence: CASSPGMAGNTIYF. The CDR3 nucleotides read TGTGCCAGCAGCCCCGGGATGGCTGGAAACACCATATATTTT.

Only one count was recorded for this clone. The chain employs TRBV2 and TRBJ2-1, with 13 bases aligning to TRBD2. Per the germline V gene, CDR1 is SNHLY and CDR2 is FYNNEI. The CDR3 extends over 16 amino acids. The ends lost 6 bases at V and 9 bases at J; junction bases unmatched: 11. The CDR3 loop is CASRSRTSGRNGEQFF. CDR3 sequence (DNA): TGTGCCAGCAGGAGCCGGACTAGCGGGAGAAACGGTGAGCAGTTCTTC.

This chain links TRBV6-1 with TRBJ2-7; no clear D gene. Germline CDR1 is MNHNS and CDR2 is SASEGT. The CDR3 is 16 residues long. The V end lost 3 bases, the J end lost 2 bases, and 17 bases lay between the germline ends. The CDR3 spells CASSDNGSPTPYEQYF. The DNA of the CDR3 is TGTGCCAGCAGTGATAACGGCTCGCCGACCCCCTACGAGCAGTACTTC.

V is TRBV29-1 and J is TRBJ2-1, with a tentative D call TRBD1 (6 bases). Germline V gene data show CDR1 as SQVTM and CDR2 as ANQGSEA. The CDR3 is made up of 13 amino acids. Trimming removed 7 bases at V and 0 bases at J, with 10 bases between. The CDR3 DNA follows: TGCAGCGCAAGCAGGGGCTCCTACAATGAGCAGTTCTTC. Translated: CSASRGSYNEQFF.

Comment on this clone: Other DNA variants within this sample encode the same CDR3. This rearrangement joins TRBV19 to TRBJ1-1, with TRBD1 identical over 7 bases. The V segment lost 1 base and the J segment 4 bases; nucleotides outside the gene matches: 3. The V gene's germline CDR1 is LNHDA and CDR2 SQIVND (reference sequence). This CDR3 comprises 14 residues. The CDR3 region is CASSIGQGSTEAFF. The CDR3 coding sequence is TGTGCCAGTAGTATAGGACAGGGAAGCACTGAAGCTTTCTTT.

This chain uses TRBV9 with TRBJ2-2; D assignment may be TRBD1 or TRBD2 (5 bases each). Germline lookup yields CDR1 SGDLS and CDR2 YYNGEE. CDR3 length: 15 amino acids. Trimming took off 2 bases at V and 3 bases at J, with 11 bases between the two ends. CDR3 region: CASSVRGRDTGELFF. The CDR3 DNA reads as TGTGCCAGCAGCGTGAGGGGACGGGACACCGGGGAGCTGTTTTTT.

This chain joins TRBV2 and TRBJ1-4; D is perhaps TRBD1 (5 bases). The CDR3 consists of 17 residues. Per germline, CDR1 SNHLY and CDR2 FYNNEI. Trimming stripped 6 bases from V and 5 bases from J, with 22 bases between. CDR3 in amino acids: CASRPGRAMNWNEKLFF. CDR3 nucleotide sequence: TGTGCCAGCAGGCCGGGACGGGCCATGAACTGGAATGAAAAACTGTTTTTT.

The chain links TRBV30 to TRBJ1-4; 10 bases line up with TRBD1. The CDR3 totals 14 residues. Germline CDR1 and CDR2: GTSNPN and SVGIG (reference sequence). The trim removed 5 bases at V and 8 bases at J, leaving 8 bases unmatched. The CDR3 nucleotides read TGTGCCTGGCAGACCGGGACAGGGGACGAAAAACTGTTTTTT. Translating gives CAWQTGTGDEKLFF. Based on the CDR3 plus reference TRBV30 and TRBJ1-4, the full variable domain is SQTIHQWPATLVQPVGSPLSLECTVEGTSNPNLYWYRQAAGRGLQLLFYSVGIGQISSEVPQNLSASRPQDRQFILSSKKLLLSDSGFYLCAWQTGTGDEKLFFGSGTQLSVL.

J is TRBJ1-4 and V is TRBV4-1; D is undetermined. Germline V gene lookup returns CDR1 MGHRA and CDR2 YSYEKL. The CDR3 consists of 18 residues. Deletions cut 1 base from V and 2 bases from J, with 17 bases between. The CDR3 loop is CASSQVNLGLVTNEKLFF. The DNA for the CDR3 is TGCGCCAGCAGCCAAGTGAATCTGGGTTTGGTTACTAATGAAAAACTGTTTTTT.

The chain uses TRBV13 and TRBJ2-7; 14 bases are shared with TRBD2. V was pared by 1 base and J by 4 bases, with 6 bases of the junction left unmatched. Germline lookup yields CDR1 PRHDT and CDR2 FYEKMQ (reference sequence). The CDR3 contains 17 residues. The CDR3: CASSLVRTSGGRYEQYF. Here the CDR3 DNA reads TGTGCCAGCAGCTTAGTGCGGACTAGCGGGGGGCGATACGAGCAGTACTTC.

The chain joins TRBV7-8 to TRBJ2-5; D unresolved. V dropped 3 bases and J dropped 2 bases, with 10 bases sitting between them. CDR1 is SGHVS, CDR2 FQNEAQ, per germline. CDR3 length: 14 amino acids. The CDR3 bases are TGTGCCAGCAGCTTGTCCAGTTTTCAAGAGACCCAGTACTTC. Translated, it gives CASSLSSFQETQYF.